This TCR beta chain comes out of a study of T-cell memory formation after mild COVID-19. Study-level background: Largely, TCR clusters stayed within a single donor.

cDNA libraries for TCR alpha and TCR beta, carrying sample barcodes and UMIs, came from 5'RACE with constant-segment primers. One entry per CDR3 protein, called by TCRdb with MiXCR from the 5' RACE reads. The data show 55,000 to 70,000 distinct CDR3 sequences, with 25% to 30% seen just once and roughly 45% held by the top ten. About this clonotype: Its antigen is currently unknown.

General study results and limits: Researchers report contracting CD4+ clones mostly in CM and EM, with CD8+ clones in EMRA. The study detected some responding clones in pre-infection memory, suggesting cross-reactive memory joined.

The V gene's germline CDR1 is MNHEY and CDR2 SVGAGI. V lost 6 bases and J lost 4, with 9 bases in between. This CDR3 is built from 13 residues. Sequenced input: PBMCs or a T cell subset sorted from them (not recorded which). The chain recombines TRBV6-5 with TRBJ1-4; D is unresolved. The origin of this receptor is a man aged 18-30 years who had mild COVID-19 (a few samples of this study predate the infection). Cell type and time point are not known. Written as DNA, the CDR3 is TGTGCCAGCAGGGAAGGGAATAATGAAAAACTGTTTTTT. This codes for CASREGNNEKLFF.